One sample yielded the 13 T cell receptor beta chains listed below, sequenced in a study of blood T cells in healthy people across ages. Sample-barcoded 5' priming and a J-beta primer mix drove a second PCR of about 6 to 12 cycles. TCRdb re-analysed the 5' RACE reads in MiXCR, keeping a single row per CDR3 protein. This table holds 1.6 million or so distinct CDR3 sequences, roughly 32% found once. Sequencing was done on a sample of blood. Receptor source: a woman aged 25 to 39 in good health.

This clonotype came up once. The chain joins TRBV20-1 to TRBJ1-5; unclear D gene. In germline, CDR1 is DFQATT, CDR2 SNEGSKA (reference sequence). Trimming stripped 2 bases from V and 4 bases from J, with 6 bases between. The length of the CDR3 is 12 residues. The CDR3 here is CSARQTNQPQHF. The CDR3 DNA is TGCAGTGCTAGACAGACAAATCAGCCCCAGCATTTT.

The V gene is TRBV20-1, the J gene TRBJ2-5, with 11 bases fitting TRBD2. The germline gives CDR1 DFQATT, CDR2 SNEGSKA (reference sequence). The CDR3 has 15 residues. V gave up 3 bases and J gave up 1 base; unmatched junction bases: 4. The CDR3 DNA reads TGCAGTGCTAGGGAGACTAGCGGGGCCCAAGAGACCCAGTACTTC. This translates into CSARETSGAQETQYF.

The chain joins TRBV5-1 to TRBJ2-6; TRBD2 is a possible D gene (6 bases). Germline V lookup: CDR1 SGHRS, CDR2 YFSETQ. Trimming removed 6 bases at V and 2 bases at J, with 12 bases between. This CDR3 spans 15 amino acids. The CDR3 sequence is CASTPGGTGANVLTF. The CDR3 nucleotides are TGCGCCAGCACCCCCGGGGGTACTGGGGCCAACGTCCTGACTTTC.

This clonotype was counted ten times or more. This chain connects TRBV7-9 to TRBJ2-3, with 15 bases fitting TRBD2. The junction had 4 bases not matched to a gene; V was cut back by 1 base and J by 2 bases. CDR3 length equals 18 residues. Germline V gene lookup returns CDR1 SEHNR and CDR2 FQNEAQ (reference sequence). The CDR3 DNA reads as TGTGCCAGCAGCTTAGGAGGACTAGCGGGGGGGTTCACAGATACGCAGTATTTT. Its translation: CASSLGGLAGGFTDTQYF.

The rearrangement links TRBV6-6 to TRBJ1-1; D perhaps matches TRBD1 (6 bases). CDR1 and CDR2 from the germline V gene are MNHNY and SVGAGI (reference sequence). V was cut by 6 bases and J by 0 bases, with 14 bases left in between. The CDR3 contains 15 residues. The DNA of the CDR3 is TGTGCCAGCAGGAAACAGGGAGATATGAACACTGAAGCTTTCTTT. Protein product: CASRKQGDMNTEAFF.

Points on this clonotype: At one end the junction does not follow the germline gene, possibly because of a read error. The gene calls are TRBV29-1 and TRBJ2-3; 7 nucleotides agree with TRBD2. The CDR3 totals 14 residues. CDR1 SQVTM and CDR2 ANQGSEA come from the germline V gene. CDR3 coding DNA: TGCAGCGCCCAGGGAGGGGTGGACACAGATACGCGGTATTTT. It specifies CSAQGGVDTDTRYF.

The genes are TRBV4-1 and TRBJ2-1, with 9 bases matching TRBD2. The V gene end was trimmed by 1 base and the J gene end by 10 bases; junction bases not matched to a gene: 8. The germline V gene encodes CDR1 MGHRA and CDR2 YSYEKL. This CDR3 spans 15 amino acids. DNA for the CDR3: TGCGCCAGCAGCCAAGTGGCTAGCGGGGTCGGCGAGCAGTTCTTC. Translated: CASSQVASGVGEQFF.

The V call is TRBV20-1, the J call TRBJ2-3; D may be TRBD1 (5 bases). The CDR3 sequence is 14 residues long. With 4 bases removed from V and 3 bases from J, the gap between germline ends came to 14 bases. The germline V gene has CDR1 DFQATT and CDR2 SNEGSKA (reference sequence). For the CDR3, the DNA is TGCAGTGCTACGTTGGGCAGGGCTACAGATACGCAGTATTTT. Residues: CSATLGRATDTQYF.

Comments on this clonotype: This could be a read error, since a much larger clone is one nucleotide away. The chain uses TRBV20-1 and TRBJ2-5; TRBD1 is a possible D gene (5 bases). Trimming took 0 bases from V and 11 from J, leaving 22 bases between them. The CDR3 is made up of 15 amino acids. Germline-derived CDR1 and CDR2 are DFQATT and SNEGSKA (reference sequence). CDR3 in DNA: TGCAGTGCTAGAGATATCGACAGAGCCTCCTACGGGCAGTACTTC. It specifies CSARDIDRASYGQYF.

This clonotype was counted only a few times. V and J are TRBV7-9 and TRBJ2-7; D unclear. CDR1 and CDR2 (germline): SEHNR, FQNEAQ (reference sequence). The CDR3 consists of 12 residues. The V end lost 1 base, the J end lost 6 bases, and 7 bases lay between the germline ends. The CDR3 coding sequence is TGTGCCAGCAGCTTAGACAGCGTCGAGCAGTACTTC. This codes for CASSLDSVEQYF.

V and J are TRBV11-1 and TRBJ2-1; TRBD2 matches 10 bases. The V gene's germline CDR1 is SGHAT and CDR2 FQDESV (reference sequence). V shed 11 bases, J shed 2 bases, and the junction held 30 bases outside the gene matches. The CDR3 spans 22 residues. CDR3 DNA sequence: TGTGCCTCGGGGGGCCTGGGGAGAAATAGAGCGGGAGGGCCAAGTCCCTACAATGAGCAGTTCTTC. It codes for CASGGLGRNRAGGPSPYNEQFF.

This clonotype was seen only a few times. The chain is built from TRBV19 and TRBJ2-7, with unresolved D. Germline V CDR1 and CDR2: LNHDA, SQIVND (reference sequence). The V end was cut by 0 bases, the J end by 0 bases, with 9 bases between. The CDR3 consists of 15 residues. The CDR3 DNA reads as TGTGCCAGTAGTATAGAGGGCACGAGCTCCTACGAGCAGTACTTC. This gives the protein CASSIEGTSSYEQYF.

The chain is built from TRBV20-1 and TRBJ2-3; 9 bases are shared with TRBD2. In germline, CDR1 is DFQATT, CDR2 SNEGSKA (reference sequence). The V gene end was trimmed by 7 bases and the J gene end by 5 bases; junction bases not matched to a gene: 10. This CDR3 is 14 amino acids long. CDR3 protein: CSGSAGGVGDTQYF. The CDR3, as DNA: TGCAGTGGGTCGGCGGGGGGGGTAGGAGATACGCAGTATTTT.